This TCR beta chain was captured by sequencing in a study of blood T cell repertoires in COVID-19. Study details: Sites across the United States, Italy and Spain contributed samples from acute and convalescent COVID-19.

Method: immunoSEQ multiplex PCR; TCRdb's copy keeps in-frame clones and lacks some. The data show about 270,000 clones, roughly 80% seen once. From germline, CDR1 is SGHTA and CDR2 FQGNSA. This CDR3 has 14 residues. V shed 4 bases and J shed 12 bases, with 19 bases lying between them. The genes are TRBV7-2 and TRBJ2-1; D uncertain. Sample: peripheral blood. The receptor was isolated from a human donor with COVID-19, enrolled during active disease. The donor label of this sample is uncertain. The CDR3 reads CASSSSTPSSGQFF. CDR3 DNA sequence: TGTGCCAGCAGCTCGTCTACTCCCTCCTCGGGGCAGTTCTTC.